This entry describes one TCR beta chain. Antigen unknown. This CDR3 is built from 16 residues. Trimming took off 0 bases at V and 2 bases at J, with 14 bases between the two ends. The germline gives CDR1 WSHSY, CDR2 SAAADI. The source of the sample is a study of shared clonotypes between healthy human individuals. Study findings and constraints: Among non-shared clonotypes, generation probabilities were lower than among those shared by all four donors. What naive subsets generally showed was a larger estimated richness than memory subsets showed.

Sorted-subset replicate PCRs used about 190 ng of genomic DNA. This amount corresponded to tens of thousands of T cell genomes. The assay was immunoSEQ multiplex PCR, and TCRdb's table has in-frame clones only and misses some. Here the sample spans 1,400,000 or so clones, approximately 98.5% being singletons. Sequencing was performed on naive CD4+ T cells sorted from blood. Specified subset: CD45RA+ positively selected. The chain joins TRBV10-2 to TRBJ2-7, with D perhaps matching TRBD2 (5 bases). The receptor comes from a man aged 30 to 45 in good health. CDR3 nucleotide sequence: TGCGCCAGCAGTGAGTCGAAGTTAGCGCCGACCTACGAGCAGTACTTC. Translation: CASSESKLAPTYEQYF.